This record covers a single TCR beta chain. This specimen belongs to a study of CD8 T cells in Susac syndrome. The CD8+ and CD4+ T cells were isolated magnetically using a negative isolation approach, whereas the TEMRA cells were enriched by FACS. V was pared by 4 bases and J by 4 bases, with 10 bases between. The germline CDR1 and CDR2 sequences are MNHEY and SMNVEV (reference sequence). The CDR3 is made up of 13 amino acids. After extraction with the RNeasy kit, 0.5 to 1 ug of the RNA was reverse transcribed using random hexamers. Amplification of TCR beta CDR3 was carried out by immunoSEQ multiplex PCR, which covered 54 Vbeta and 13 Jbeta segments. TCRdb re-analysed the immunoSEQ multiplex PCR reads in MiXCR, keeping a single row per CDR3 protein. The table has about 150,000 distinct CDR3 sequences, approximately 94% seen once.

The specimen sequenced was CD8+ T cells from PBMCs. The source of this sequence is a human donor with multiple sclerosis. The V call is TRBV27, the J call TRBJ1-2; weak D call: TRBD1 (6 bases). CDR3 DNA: TGTGCCAGCAGTTCACAGGGTACCTATGGCTACACCTTC. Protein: CASSSQGTYGYTF.